One T cell receptor (beta chain) is described in this entry. The data originate from a study of blood T cell repertoires in COVID-19. Study-wide background: PBMCs, B-cell-depleted T cells, or T cells provided the cDNA or gDNA that made up the material.

Generated by immunoSEQ multiplex PCR, the TCRdb table keeps only in-frame clones and is missing some. Among approximately 120,000 clones listed, around 89% were seen once. The V end lost 7 bases, the J end lost 0 bases, and 7 bases lay between the germline ends. Per the germline V gene, CDR1 is MNHEY and CDR2 is SMNVEV (reference sequence). The CDR3 has 14 residues. This chain joins TRBV27 and TRBJ2-6; D unclear. Input material: peripheral blood. This TCR came from a human donor with acute or convalescent COVID-19. The donor label of this sample is uncertain. This CDR3 reads CASTISSGANVLTF. Here the CDR3 DNA reads TGTGCCAGCACAATTAGCTCTGGGGCCAACGTCCTGACTTTC.